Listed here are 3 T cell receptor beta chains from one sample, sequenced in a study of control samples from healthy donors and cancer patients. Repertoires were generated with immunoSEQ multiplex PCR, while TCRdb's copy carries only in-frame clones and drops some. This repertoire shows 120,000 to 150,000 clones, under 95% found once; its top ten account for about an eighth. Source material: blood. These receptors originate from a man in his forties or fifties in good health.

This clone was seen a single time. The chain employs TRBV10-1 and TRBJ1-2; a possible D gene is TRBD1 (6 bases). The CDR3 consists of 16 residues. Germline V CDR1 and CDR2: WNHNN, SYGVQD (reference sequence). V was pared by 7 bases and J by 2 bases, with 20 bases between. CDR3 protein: CASTHPLGAGNYGYTF. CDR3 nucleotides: TGCGCCAGCACACACCCTCTGGGGGCGGGGAACTATGGCTACACCTTC.

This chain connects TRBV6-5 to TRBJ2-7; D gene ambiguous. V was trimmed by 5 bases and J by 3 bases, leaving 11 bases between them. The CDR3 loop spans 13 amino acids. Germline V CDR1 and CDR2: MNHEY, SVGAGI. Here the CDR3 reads CASSPGPNYEQYF. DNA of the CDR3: TGTGCCAGCAGTCCCGGTCCTAACTACGAGCAGTACTTC.

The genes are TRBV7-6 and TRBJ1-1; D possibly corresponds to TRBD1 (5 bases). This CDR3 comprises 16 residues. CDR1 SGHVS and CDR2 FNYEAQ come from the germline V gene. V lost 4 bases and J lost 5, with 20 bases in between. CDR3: CASSSIPGRFGTEAFF. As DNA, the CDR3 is TGTGCCAGCAGCTCCATTCCAGGGAGGTTTGGGACTGAAGCTTTCTTT.